Presented here are 30 T cell receptor beta chains from one specimen sequenced in a study of identical twins (dated by TCRdb to the mid-2010s). To prepare the library, 5' RACE was applied. The reads were generated on an Illumina HiSeq 2000. The public reads were reanalyzed by TCRdb: fastp trimming at Q25, MiXCR alignment, in-frame beta chains only. Every entry covers one CDR3 protein and lists the most common genes and DNA from its rows. This sample gives roughly 1,500,000 distinct CDR3 sequences in total; around 33% of them show up just once. About 0.27% of the sample comes from the top ten. Sequencing input: cord blood. These TCRs come from a newborn girl in good health.

Comment on this clonotype: This sequence may be a read error, since a much larger clone differs from it by one base. The chain is built from TRBV24-1 and TRBJ2-1; no reliable D call. This CDR3 is 13 amino acids long. CDR1 is KGHDR, CDR2 SFDVKD, per germline. V lost 4 bases, J lost 4 bases, and 7 bases lay in between. CDR3 in DNA: TGTGCCACCAGTGAGGGCAGGTACAATGAGCAGTTCTTC. Translation: CATSEGRYNEQFF.

As regards this clonotype: One junction end does not reproduce the germline sequence, and a read error may be involved. The CDR3 reads CANSRGYGYTF. CDR3 coding DNA: TGTGCCAACAGCCGGGGATATGGCTACACCTTC. V and J are TRBV14 and TRBJ1-2, with unresolved D. Germline CDR1 and CDR2: SGHDN and FVKESK. This CDR3 comprises 11 residues.

This clonotype has a count of ten or more. The J gene is TRBJ2-3, the V gene TRBV5-6; the D is unclear. V was clipped by 0 bases and J by 4 bases, with 6 bases between them. The CDR3 totals 13 residues. Germline CDR1 is SGHDT and CDR2 is YYEEEE. The CDR3 is CASSLGNADTQYF. In DNA, the CDR3 is TGTGCCAGCAGCTTGGGGAATGCAGATACGCAGTATTTT.

The chain carries TRBV4-2 and TRBJ2-7; 10 bases fit TRBD2. This CDR3 spans 16 amino acids. V was clipped by 1 base and J by 5 bases; unmatched bases: 8. CDR1 LGHNA and CDR2 YNFKEQ come from the germline V gene. The CDR3 sequence is CASSQGRPSGSHEQYF. In nucleotides, the CDR3 is TGTGCCAGCAGCCAAGGAAGGCCTAGCGGGAGCCACGAGCAGTACTTC.

The chain links TRBV10-3 to TRBJ1-6, with 7 bases identical to TRBD1. Per germline, CDR1 ENHRY and CDR2 SYGVKD. Trimming took 6 bases from V and 5 from J; bases not matched to a gene: 7. The length of the CDR3 is 15 residues. The CDR3 nucleotides are TGTGCCATCAGACCCCGGGACAGCGATAATTCACCCCTCCACTTT. It specifies CAIRPRDSDNSPLHF.

In its sample, this clonotype was seen a few times. A junction end diverges from the germline sequence, so it may reflect a read error. This chain links TRBV10-3 with TRBJ1-4; D is unresolved. CDR1 is ENHRY and CDR2 is SYGVKD in the germline V gene. CDR3 length: 12 amino acids. This chain's CDR3 is CAISKSREKLFF. CDR3 in DNA: TGTGCCATCAGTAAGTCGAGGGAAAAACTGTTTTTT.

This chain links TRBV27 with TRBJ1-1; 7 nucleotides line up with TRBD1. V trimming: 4 bases; J trimming: 5 bases; junction bases outside the gene matches: 19. CDR1 is MNHEY, CDR2 SMNVEV, per germline (reference sequence). CDR3 length equals 18 residues. As DNA, the CDR3 is TGTGCCAGCAGTTCATACAGGGGAAAGAGGGGCTATGGAACTGAAGCTTTCTTT. Translating gives CASSSYRGKRGYGTEAFF.

The J gene is TRBJ1-4, the V gene TRBV4-1; D might be TRBD1 (5 bases). This CDR3 contains 15 residues. Deletions cut 5 bases from V and 2 bases from J, with 12 bases between. Germline-derived CDR1 and CDR2 are MGHRA and YSYEKL. The CDR3 bases are TGCGCCAGCAGCACTCCGACAGATACTAATGAAAAACTGTTTTTT. Its protein product is CASSTPTDTNEKLFF.

This chain joins TRBV21-1 and TRBJ2-1. TRBV21-1 is reported as a pseudogene. This CDR3 has 12 residues. The CDR3 is CGGRGSYNEQFF. The CDR3 DNA reads as TGTGGGGGTAGAGGCTCCTACAATGAGCAGTTCTTC.

The V call is TRBV5-1, the J call TRBJ2-4, with 9 bases that match TRBD2. The last part of the DNA fits TRBJ2-7 better; the J call may be wrong. CDR3 length: 19 amino acids. Germline V gene sequence: CDR1 SGHRS, CDR2 YFSETQ. Here the CDR3 DNA reads TGCGCCAGCAGCTTGTTTTCGGGTAGCGGGAGCCCTCGTGGGTACGAGCAGTACTTC. It yields the protein CASSLFSGSGSPRGYEQYF.

This clonotype was seen more than once but under ten times. The chain combines TRBV3-1 with TRBJ2-3; D is perhaps TRBD2 (5 bases). The V gene lost 4 bases and the J gene lost 6 bases, with 14 bases spanning the gap. The CDR3 covers 14 residues. CDR1 is LGHDT and CDR2 is YNNKEL in the germline V gene (reference sequence). CDR3 nucleotides: TGTGCCAGCAGCCGGAGGTTCGGAGTGGATACGCAGTATTTT. This gives the protein CASSRRFGVDTQYF.

This clonotype was counted a few times. The chain recombines TRBV6-1 with TRBJ1-2, with D tentatively TRBD1 (5 bases). The CDR3 contains 14 residues. CDR1 is MNHNS and CDR2 is SASEGT in the germline V gene. The V end was cut by 5 bases, the J end by 3 bases, with 13 bases between. Written as DNA, the CDR3 is TGTGCCAGCAGTATAACAGGCGGCGACTATGGCTACACCTTC. It specifies CASSITGGDYGYTF.

V and J are TRBV30 and TRBJ2-1; possible D gene TRBD2, 5 bases. The CDR3 length is 13 residues. V lost 8 bases and J lost 2, with 13 bases in between. Looked up from germline, CDR1 is GTSNPN and CDR2 is SVGIG (reference sequence). The CDR3 loop reads CAHSGWPYNEQFF. The CDR3 bases are TGTGCCCATTCGGGGTGGCCCTACAATGAGCAGTTCTTC.

The chain combines TRBV3-1 with TRBJ2-1; 13 bases fit TRBD2. CDR3 length: 19 amino acids. CDR1 is LGHDT, CDR2 YNNKEL, per germline (reference sequence). J gave up 12 bases and V 0 bases, and 17 bases lay outside the gene matches. CDR3 DNA sequence: TGTGCCAGCAGCCAAGATCATCCCGGACTAGCGGGAGCAGTGGATAGGCAGTTCTTC. It is translated as CASSQDHPGLAGAVDRQFF.

V usage is TRBV20-1 and J usage is TRBJ2-1; D is perhaps TRBD2 (5 bases). CDR1 is DFQATT and CDR2 is SNEGSKA in the germline V gene (reference sequence). The CDR3 is 14 amino acids. The ends were cut back, 7 bases at V and 4 bases at J, with 17 bases in the middle. CDR3 sequence: CSVPRSGLYNEQFF. The CDR3 region has the DNA TGCAGTGTTCCTAGATCGGGGTTATACAATGAGCAGTTCTTC.

This clonotype showed up just a few times. V and J are TRBV20-1 and TRBJ2-3; D is undetermined. The CDR3 has 10 amino acids. Trimming took 6 bases from V and 6 from J, leaving 7 bases between them. From germline, CDR1 is DFQATT and CDR2 SNEGSKA (reference sequence). The DNA of the CDR3 is TGCAGTGCGCTGTGGGATACGCAGTATTTT. Protein: CSALWDTQYF.

This clonotype was found a few times. The V call is TRBV10-3, the J call TRBJ2-7; D is possibly TRBD1 (5 bases). Trimming pared 7 bases from V and 2 bases from J, leaving 12 bases between. CDR3 length equals 13 residues. CDR1 and CDR2 (germline): ENHRY, SYGVKD. The CDR3 region is CAITLGQTYEQYF. CDR3 DNA: TGTGCCATCACCCTCGGACAAACCTACGAGCAGTACTTC.

This clonotype was seen a handful of times. This chain connects TRBV20-1 to TRBJ1-2; D is possibly TRBD1 (5 bases). Trimming cost V 4 bases and J 4 bases, with 13 bases left between them. CDR1 DFQATT and CDR2 SNEGSKA come from the germline V gene (reference sequence). The CDR3 extends over 13 amino acids. The CDR3: CSATGRLFYGYTF. The CDR3 bases are TGCAGTGCTACGGGACGCCTTTTCTATGGCTACACCTTC.

This clonotype turned up a few times. The chain is built from TRBV14 and TRBJ1-6, with D tentatively TRBD1 (6 bases). Trimming stripped 3 bases from V and 7 bases from J, with 10 bases between. The CDR3 is 14 amino acids. Germline CDR1 and CDR2: SGHDN and FVKESK. The CDR3 DNA follows: TGTGCCAGCAGCCAGGTCGGGACAAATTCACCCCTCCACTTT. Encoded protein: CASSQVGTNSPLHF.

The V gene is TRBV9, the J gene TRBJ2-3; D not resolved. CDR1 and CDR2 (germline): SGDLS, YYNGEE. The V end lost 4 bases, the J end lost 1 base, and 13 bases lay between the germline ends. The CDR3 runs to 15 residues. CDR3 region: CASSPLFGGTDTQYF. The CDR3 nucleotides are TGTGCCAGCAGCCCCCTTTTTGGGGGCACAGATACGCAGTATTTT.

The V call is TRBV9, the J call TRBJ2-1; 7 bases match TRBD1. The CDR3 totals 15 residues. Looked up from germline, CDR1 is SGDLS and CDR2 is YYNGEE. Germline trimming cut 1 base from V and 0 bases from J; bases unmatched to any gene: 1. CDR3 sequence reads: CASSVWDSSYNEQFF. The CDR3 DNA sequence: TGTGCCAGCAGCGTATGGGACAGCTCCTACAATGAGCAGTTCTTC.

The chain recombines TRBV20-1 with TRBJ2-5, with TRBD2 matching 11 bases. CDR1 is DFQATT and CDR2 is SNEGSKA in the germline V gene (reference sequence). The CDR3 length is 16 residues. Trimming took 3 bases from V and 3 from J; bases not matched to a gene: 9. This CDR3 is CSASELLAGGEETQYF. For the CDR3, the DNA is TGCAGTGCTAGTGAACTTCTAGCGGGAGGCGAAGAGACCCAGTACTTC.

The V and J genes are TRBV4-1 and TRBJ2-7; 14 bases are shared with TRBD2. The CDR3 is 18 amino acids. V was clipped by 4 bases and J by 7 bases; unmatched bases: 15. Germline V gene lookup returns CDR1 MGHRA and CDR2 YSYEKL. CDR3 region: CASSLTWGTSGRSVEQYF. The CDR3 nucleotides read TGCGCCAGCAGCCTAACGTGGGGGACTAGCGGGAGATCGGTTGAGCAGTACTTC.

CDR3 loop: CASIPDTQYF. The DNA of the CDR3 is TGTGCCAGCATCCCAGATACGCAGTATTTT. The chain recombines TRBV27 with TRBJ2-3, with D unclear. CDR3 length equals 10 residues. CDR1 MNHEY and CDR2 SMNVEV come from the germline V gene (reference sequence). The V and J ends lost 7 bases and 4 bases respectively, with 3 bases between them.

V and J are TRBV7-9 and TRBJ1-2; TRBD1 might be the D (5 bases). Trimming shortened V by 4 bases and J by 6 bases, and 21 bases separated the two germline ends. The CDR3 length is 16 residues. Germline CDR1 reads SEHNR; CDR2 reads FQNEAQ (reference sequence). In nucleotides, the CDR3 is TGTGCCAGCAGCTCCCGGGACCTCACCTCCTGGAATGGCTACACCTTC. Its translation: CASSSRDLTSWNGYTF.

The table lists this clonotype with a few counts. This chain joins TRBV15 and TRBJ1-1; D is unresolved. The CDR3 runs 10 residues. Trimming removed 7 bases at V and 8 bases at J, with 8 bases between. The germline V gene encodes CDR1 LNHNV and CDR2 YYDKDF (reference sequence). This chain's CDR3 is CATIGWEAFF. For the CDR3, the DNA is TGTGCCACCATAGGCTGGGAAGCTTTCTTT.

This clonotype was found a few times. This sequence joins TRBV20-1 and TRBJ2-7; 8 bases agree with TRBD2. The junction had 10 bases not matched to a gene; V was cut back by 0 bases and J by 3 bases. This CDR3 is 16 amino acids long. From germline, CDR1 is DFQATT and CDR2 SNEGSKA (reference sequence). The CDR3 DNA is TGCAGTGCTAGAGATCTTGGGAGCGGGGGATACTACGAGCAGTACTTC. It translates to CSARDLGSGGYYEQYF.

This clonotype was observed a few times. V usage is TRBV7-2 and J usage is TRBJ2-5, with TRBD2 matching 10 bases. The germline V gene encodes CDR1 SGHTA and CDR2 FQGNSA. CDR3 length: 15 residues. J lost 6 bases, V lost 3 bases, and 7 bases had no gene match. The CDR3 region has the DNA TGTGCCAGCAGCTTCCTAGCGGGAGTCCCAAAGACCCAGTACTTC. It codes for CASSFLAGVPKTQYF.

This clonotype was observed a single time. The chain links TRBV24-1 to TRBJ1-2; D not resolved. This CDR3 is built from 16 residues. Germline lookup yields CDR1 KGHDR and CDR2 SFDVKD. V was shortened by 3 bases and J by 2 bases, with 15 bases between the two germline ends. The CDR3 region is CATSDPPAGINYGYTF. For the CDR3, the DNA is TGTGCCACCAGTGATCCACCTGCGGGCATCAACTATGGCTACACCTTC.

A remark on this clonotype: Being one base from a much bigger clone, this may be a read error. V and J are TRBV4-2 and TRBJ2-5; no firm D call. Germline assignment: CDR1 LGHNA and CDR2 YNFKEQ. This CDR3 contains 14 residues. Here the CDR3 DNA reads TGTGCCAGCGGCCAAGTGCGGCTTGAAGAGACCCAGTACTTC. It codes for CASGQVRLEETQYF.